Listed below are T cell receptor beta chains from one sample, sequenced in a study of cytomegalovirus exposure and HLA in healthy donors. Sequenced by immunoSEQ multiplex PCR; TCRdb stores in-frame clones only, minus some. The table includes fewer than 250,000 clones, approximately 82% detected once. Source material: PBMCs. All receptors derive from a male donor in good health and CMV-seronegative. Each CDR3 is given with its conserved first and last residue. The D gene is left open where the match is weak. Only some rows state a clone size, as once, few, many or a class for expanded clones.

CASSWTSGSPTNNEQFF	TGCGCCAGCAGCTGGACTAGCGGGAGCCCCACCAACAATGAGCAGTTCTTC	TRBD2	NA	TRBV5-1	TRBJ2-1
CASSLGTGVVQPQHF	TGTGCCAGTAGTTTAGGGACAGGAGTTGTGCAGCCCCAGCATTTT	TRBD1	NA	TRBV19	TRBJ1-5
CASSVEGGTGKNTEAFF	TGTGCCAGCAGCGTAGAAGGTGGGACAGGGAAGAACACTGAAGCTTTCTTT	TRBD1	NA	TRBV9	TRBJ1-1
CASSSKRVGQGGSGNTIYF	TGTGCCAGCAGCTCCAAAAGGGTGGGACAGGGGGGTTCTGGAAACACCATATATTTT	TRBD1	NA	TRBV7-8	TRBJ1-3
CATGRSAEQYF	TGTGCCACAGGGAGGTCGGCCGAGCAGTACTTC	NA	few	TRBV6-1	TRBJ2-7
CASSRDRDGNTIYF	TGCGCCAGCAGCAGAGACAGAGATGGAAACACCATATATTTT	NA	NA	TRBV5-1	TRBJ1-3
CASSKTGDQPQHF	TGTGCCAGCAGCAAGACAGGGGATCAGCCCCAGCATTTT	TRBD1	NA	TRBV7-9	TRBJ1-5
CASSLSTGTGANVLTF	TGTGCCAGCAGCTTGTCTACAGGGACTGGGGCCAACGTCCTGACTTTC	NA	NA	TRBV7-3	TRBJ2-6
CASSYTQGDYGYTF	TGTGCCAGCAGTTACACCCAGGGGGACTATGGCTACACCTTC	TRBD1	NA	TRBV6-5	TRBJ1-2
CASSVSDNEQFF	TGTGCCAGCAGCGTATCGGACAATGAGCAGTTCTTC	NA	NA	TRBV9	TRBJ2-1
CASTPMGLSGGELFF	TGTGCCAGCACCCCAATGGGACTATCGGGCGGGGAGCTGTTTTTT	TRBD2	NA	TRBV7-9	TRBJ2-2
CASSQWTGGRTYEQYF	TGCGCCAGCAGCCAATGGACAGGGGGCAGAACCTACGAGCAGTACTTC	TRBD1	many	TRBV4-1	TRBJ2-7
CASSVDREQPQHF	TGTGCCAGCAGCGTCGACCGGGAACAGCCCCAGCATTTT	NA	NA	TRBV11-2	TRBJ1-5
CATSRGNREEQYF	TGTGCCACCAGCAGGGGAAACCGGGAGGAGCAGTACTTC	TRBD2	NA	TRBV15	TRBJ2-5
CASSPASGSDEQYF	TGTGCCAGCAGCCCAGCCAGCGGGTCGGACGAGCAGTACTTC	NA	NA	TRBV9	TRBJ2-7
CASLFSAHNEQFF	TGTGCCAGCTTATTTAGCGCCCACAATGAGCAGTTCTTC	NA	few	TRBV2	TRBJ2-1
CASSQDLGAGWGEQYF	TGTGCCAGCAGCCAAGATTTAGGAGCAGGGTGGGGCGAGCAGTACTTC	NA	NA	TRBV14	TRBJ2-7
CASSLLRARADTQYF	TGTGCCAGCAGCCTCCTCCGGGCGAGGGCAGATACGCAGTATTTT	NA	NA	TRBV6-5	TRBJ2-3
CSVDLAGDVADTQYF	TGCAGCGTTGATCTAGCGGGAGATGTTGCGGATACGCAGTATTTT	TRBD2	NA	TRBV29-1	TRBJ2-3
CASSQRLENTGELFF	TGTGCCAGCAGTCAAAGACTAGAGAACACCGGGGAGCTGTTTTTT	NA	NA	TRBV6-5	TRBJ2-2
CVGGAPEKLFF	TGCGTCGGGGGGGCGCCTGAAAAACTGTTTTTT	NA	NA	TRBV20-1	TRBJ1-4
CASTLTGGIGELFF	TGTGCCAGCACCTTGACAGGGGGGATCGGGGAGCTGTTTTTT	TRBD1	NA	TRBV28	TRBJ2-2
CASSLVAGEGTGELFF	TGCGCCAGCAGCTTGGTTGCGGGAGAGGGCACCGGGGAGCTGTTTTTT	TRBD2	NA	TRBV5-1	TRBJ2-2
CASSLGGTGDTQYF	TGCGCCAGCAGCTTAGGAGGGACAGGGGATACGCAGTATTTT	TRBD1	NA	TRBV5-1	TRBJ2-3
CASSLVPERNEQFF	TGTGCCAGCAGTTTAGTCCCGGAGCGCAATGAGCAGTTCTTC	NA	NA	TRBV27	TRBJ2-1
CASSQRTVNEKLFF	TGTGCCAGCAGCCAAAGGACAGTTAATGAAAAACTGTTTTTT	NA	NA	TRBV28	TRBJ1-4
CASSLAGGSINNEQFF	TGTGCCAGCAGCTTAGCGGGAGGGTCTATCAACAATGAGCAGTTCTTC	TRBD2	NA	TRBV7-6	TRBJ2-1
CASIGGASYNEQFF	TGTGCCAGCATAGGAGGTGCCTCCTACAATGAGCAGTTCTTC	NA	NA	TRBV2	TRBJ2-1
CASSPGLAGVNEQFF	TGTGCCAGCAGCCCCGGACTAGCGGGAGTCAATGAGCAGTTCTTC	TRBD2	NA	TRBV4-2	TRBJ2-1
CASSTPWGDNYGYTF	TGTGCCAGCAGTACTCCCTGGGGAGACAACTATGGCTACACCTTC	NA	NA	TRBV6-5	TRBJ1-2
CASSLESGKETQYF	TGCGCCAGCAGCTTGGAAAGCGGTAAAGAGACCCAGTACTTC	NA	NA	TRBV5-1	TRBJ2-5
CSVDRQGAYNEQLF	TGCAGCGTTGACAGGCAGGGGGCATACAATGAGCAGCTCTTC	TRBD1	NA	TRBV29-1	TRBJ2-1
CASSYSNRGGQETQYF	TGTGCCAGCAGTTACTCCAACCGCGGGGGCCAAGAGACCCAGTACTTC	TRBD2	NA	TRBV6-5	TRBJ2-5
CASSSQAAAKNIQYF	TGTGCCAGTAGTTCCCAAGCGGCAGCCAAAAACATTCAGTACTTC	NA	NA	TRBV19	TRBJ2-4
CASSLTASYEQYF	TGTGCCAGCAGCTTAACAGCTTCCTACGAGCAGTACTTC	NA	NA	TRBV7-3	TRBJ2-7
CASSDATGGGYGYTF	TGTGCCAGCAGTGACGCGACAGGGGGCGGATATGGCTACACCTTC	TRBD1	NA	TRBV6-1	TRBJ1-2
CASSQDNSGQGRNYGYTF	TGCGCCAGCAGCCAAGATAACTCGGGACAGGGGCGAAACTATGGCTACACCTTC	TRBD1	NA	TRBV4-1	TRBJ1-2
CASSQDPGGEETQYF	TGTGCCAGCAGCCAAGATCCAGGGGGCGAGGAGACCCAGTACTTC	TRBD1	NA	TRBV4-2	TRBJ2-5
CATSRGTGQLNTEAFF	TGTGCCACCAGCAGAGGCACGGGACAGCTGAACACTGAAGCTTTCTTT	TRBD1	NA	TRBV15	TRBJ1-1
CASTSGGSNYGYTF	TGTGCCAGCACCTCGGGGGGATCCAACTATGGCTACACCTTC	NA	NA	TRBV7-6	TRBJ1-2
CASSIGRLVGGLGEQYF	TGTGCCAGTAGTATAGGGAGACTAGTTGGGGGACTCGGCGAGCAGTACTTC	NA	NA	TRBV19	TRBJ2-7
CASSPGYGGYNEQFF	TGTGCCAGCAGCCCTGGTTACGGGGGATACAATGAGCAGTTCTTC	NA	once	TRBV9	TRBJ2-1
CASSLGARGAKNIQYF	TGTGCCAGCAGCTTAGGGGCTCGGGGGGCCAAAAACATTCAGTACTTC	NA	NA	TRBV7-9	TRBJ2-4
CASSPQTSESKRTQYF	TGTGCCAGCAGCCCGCAGACTAGTGAGTCGAAGCGGACCCAGTACTTC	NA	NA	TRBV7-9	TRBJ2-5
CSVSRTSGGGSETQYF	TGCAGCGTTTCGAGGACTAGCGGTGGAGGGTCAGAGACCCAGTACTTC	TRBD2	once	TRBV29-1	TRBJ2-5